These 14 T cell receptor beta chains originate from one sample sequenced in a study of relationships among human T cell subsets. Th1 cells were collected as flow-through following bead selections for CD25, CD56 and CD294. From mRNA, alpha and beta CDR3 regions were amplified using semiquantitative ARM-PCR. Tagged nested gene-specific primers were used first, then communal superprimers amplified exponentially. TCRdb re-derived calls from the multiplex PCR reads in MiXCR, one entry per CDR3 protein. The table lists 10,000 to 15,000 distinct CDR3 sequences, around 70% of them singletons, with 30% in the top ten. The material sequenced was CD4+ Th1 cells sorted from blood. Receptors were obtained from a man aged 40-55 years in good health.

The CDR3 protein is CSAATSSYEQYF. Here the CDR3 DNA reads TGCAGTGCCGCGACTAGTTCGTACGAGCAGTACTTC. The V and J genes are TRBV20-1 and TRBJ2-7; D is possibly TRBD2 (6 bases). The CDR3 consists of 12 residues. The V and J ends lost 6 bases and 4 bases respectively, with 13 bases between them. CDR1 is DFQATT, CDR2 SNEGSKA, per germline (reference sequence).

This chain links TRBV28 with TRBJ2-5; D gene unclear. The CDR3 totals 15 residues. Deletions cut 3 bases from V and 4 bases from J, with 15 bases between. Germline CDR1 reads MDHEN; CDR2 reads SYDVKM. CDR3 protein: CASSFGRRLRETQYF. In nucleotides, the CDR3 is TGTGCCAGCAGTTTTGGGCGCCGGCTTCGAGAGACCCAGTACTTC.

V usage is TRBV11-2 and J usage is TRBJ1-1; 7 nucleotides align to TRBD1. Trimming at V came to 1 base and at J to 0 bases, leaving 2 bases not matched to a gene. The CDR3 contains 15 residues. Germline loops: CDR1 SGHAT, CDR2 FQNNGV. CDR3 bases: TGTGCCAGCAGCTTAGGACAGGGTCTGAACACTGAAGCTTTCTTT. Translated: CASSLGQGLNTEAFF.

Only a few counts were recorded for this clonotype. The chain employs TRBV27 and TRBJ2-7; the D call may be TRBD1 or TRBD2 (5 bases each). The CDR3 has 12 residues. V was clipped by 1 base and J by 6 bases, with 7 bases between them. CDR1 and CDR2 from the germline V gene are MNHEY and SMNVEV (reference sequence). The CDR3 here is CASSLWGSEQYF. CDR3 nucleotides: TGTGCCAGCAGTTTATGGGGGAGCGAGCAGTACTTC.

The chain uses TRBV11-2 and TRBJ2-3, with unresolved D. Trimming shortened V by 1 base and J by 2 bases, and 10 bases separated the two germline ends. Germline V gives CDR1 SGHAT, CDR2 FQNNGV. The CDR3 runs 15 residues. The DNA for the CDR3 is TGTGCCAGCAGCTTAGTTGCCAGATACACAGATACGCAGTATTTT. It encodes CASSLVARYTDTQYF.

The chain couples TRBV28 to TRBJ2-7, with D hard to call. Germline assignment: CDR1 MDHEN and CDR2 SYDVKM. V was cut by 4 bases and J by 7 bases, with 17 bases left in between. The CDR3 consists of 14 residues. The CDR3 loop is CASSSAVEPLEQYF. CDR3 DNA: TGTGCCAGCAGTTCTGCGGTTGAGCCCTTAGAGCAGTACTTC.

The chain couples TRBV27 to TRBJ2-1; possible D gene TRBD2, 6 bases. CDR3 size: 15 residues. The V end was cut by 3 bases, the J end by 8 bases, with 17 bases between. Germline assignment: CDR1 MNHEY and CDR2 SMNVEV (reference sequence). In DNA form, the CDR3 reads TGTGCCAGCAGTTTCGCCGGACTAAAGGTGGATGAGCAGTTCTTC. Its protein product is CASSFAGLKVDEQFF.

This clonotype was counted between two and nine times. The chain links TRBV7-9 to TRBJ1-2; D may be TRBD1 (6 bases). Trimming took off 5 bases at V and 0 bases at J, with 10 bases between the two ends. CDR1 and CDR2 (germline): SEHNR, FQNEAQ (reference sequence). The CDR3 has 14 residues. The CDR3, as DNA: TGTGCCAGCAGCCCGGACAGCTCTAACTATGGCTACACCTTC. This codes for CASSPDSSNYGYTF.

By sample fraction, this clonotype is medium-sized. This chain uses TRBV11-2 with TRBJ2-2; a possible D gene is TRBD2 (6 bases). The CDR3 has 16 amino acids. The V end was cut by 2 bases, the J end by 1 base, with 11 bases between. Per germline, CDR1 SGHAT and CDR2 FQNNGV. The CDR3 loop is CASSLSAGRNTGELFF. For the CDR3, the DNA is TGTGCCAGCAGCTTATCGGCGGGGCGGAACACCGGGGAGCTGTTTTTT.

This chain uses TRBV29-1 with TRBJ2-3; D is uncertain. This CDR3 is 11 amino acids long. In germline, CDR1 is SQVTM, CDR2 ANQGSEA. The ends were cut back, 5 bases at V and 3 bases at J, with 6 bases in the middle. The CDR3 region is CSVLWTDTQYF. The CDR3 DNA follows: TGCAGCGTTTTGTGGACAGATACGCAGTATTTT.

The count of this clonotype is one. The rearrangement uses TRBV4-1 and TRBJ2-5; 15 bases fit TRBD2. The junction had 9 bases not matched to a gene; V was cut back by 5 bases and J by 2 bases. CDR1 is MGHRA, CDR2 YSYEKL, per germline. The CDR3 totals 18 residues. This CDR3 is CASSLRTSGGAGQETQYF. DNA of the CDR3: TGCGCCAGCAGCTTACGGACTAGCGGGGGGGCGGGGCAAGAGACCCAGTACTTC.

The sample holds a few counts of this clonotype. The chain combines TRBV11-2 with TRBJ2-3, with a possible D match to TRBD2 (6 bases). With 6 bases removed from V and 2 bases from J, the gap between germline ends came to 18 bases. Germline V gives CDR1 SGHAT, CDR2 FQNNGV. The CDR3 length is 16 residues. The CDR3 sequence: CASRKAAPSATDTQYF. CDR3 bases: TGTGCCAGCAGAAAAGCAGCCCCTAGCGCCACAGATACGCAGTATTTT.

This clonotype is medium-sized. The chain carries TRBV27 and TRBJ2-7, with D tentatively TRBD1 (6 bases). The V end lost 7 bases, the J end lost 7 bases, and 14 bases lay between the germline ends. Germline CDR1 is MNHEY and CDR2 is SMNVEV (reference sequence). The CDR3 runs to 12 residues. CDR3 in DNA: TGTGCCAGCAAGGGACACCATAGGGAGCAGTACTTC. Translation gives CASKGHHREQYF.

This chain connects TRBV7-9 to TRBJ1-3; D not certain. This CDR3 has 15 residues. Trimming left V 1 base short and J 0 bases short, with 7 bases between. Germline CDR1 SEHNR, CDR2 FQNEAQ (reference sequence). CDR3 in amino acids: CASSLGGTSGNTIYF. The DNA of the CDR3 is TGTGCCAGCAGCTTAGGCGGCACCTCTGGAAACACCATATATTTT. The full variable domain, its missing parts supplied by reference TRBV7-9 and TRBJ1-3, is DTGVSQNPRHKITKRGQNVTFRCDPISEHNRLYWYRQTLGQGPEFLTYFQNEAQLEKSRLLSDRFSAERPKGSFSTLEIQRTEQGDSAMYLCASSLGGTSGNTIYFGEGSWLTVV.